This T cell receptor beta chain was found in a study of beta chain features in type 1 diabetes. The study's findings and limits: Compared to healthy donors, patients appeared to have naive, central memory and Treg TCRB repertoires that were more alike. All four CD4+ subsets from Type 1 diabetes patients carried moderately but significantly shorter TCRB CDR3s.

Reverse transcribing all isolated RNA meant expressed TCRB transcripts were sequenced. Approximately 3.6 million reads per sample on average were obtained from naive, central memory and regulatory T cell samples. The assay was immunoSEQ multiplex PCR, and TCRdb's table has in-frame clones only and misses some. Of 130,000 or so clones listed, approximately 15% are singletons. Remarks on this clone: The antigen remains undetermined.

V lost 3 bases and J 0 bases, leaving 6 bases between the germline ends. Looked up from germline, CDR1 is SGHNT and CDR2 is YYREEE (reference sequence). This CDR3 region has 13 residues. V is TRBV5-4 and J is TRBJ1-1, with D tentatively TRBD1 (5 bases). The receptor was isolated from a man between 18 and 35 years old with type 1 diabetes. The material sequenced was central memory CD4+ T cells from blood. In nucleotides, the CDR3 is TGTGCCAGCAGCTCGGACATGAACACTGAAGCTTTCTTT. It encodes CASSSDMNTEAFF.